The TCR beta chain described here comes from a study of T cells in localized non-small cell lung cancer. This CDR3 spans 14 amino acids. V lost 4 bases and J 3 bases, leaving 10 bases between the germline ends. Germline loops: CDR1 SNHLY, CDR2 FYNNEI. Concerning this clone: The antigen remains undetermined.

The protocol was immunoSEQ multiplex PCR, while the TCRdb copy is restricted to in-frame clones and leaves out a portion. The table includes 50,000 to 75,000 clones, about 90% detected once. Study results and limitations: Longer overall survival was linked to higher blood T cell density. Analysis by sequencing included only one tumor region, so heterogeneity remains possible. A median roughly 50 of the top 100 tumor clones appeared in adjacent lung.

This receptor was taken from a man aged 35 to 69 with stage I squamous cell lung carcinoma. The V and J genes are TRBV2 and TRBJ1-5; the D gene is possibly TRBD1 (6 bases). Sequencing used peripheral blood, obtained before any cancer treatment. The CDR3 bases are TGTGCCAGCAGTGTTAGGGGGGACAATCAGCCCCAGCATTTT. It yields the protein CASSVRGDNQPQHF.